A single sample gave rise to the 16 T cell receptor beta chains below, sequenced in a study of T-cell reconstitution after alpha-beta-depleted transplantation in children (dated by TCRdb to the mid-2010s). Libraries were prepared through PCR. The run used an Illumina HiSeq 2500. TCR libraries were prepared with molecular barcoding, using unique molecular identifiers to normalize TCRbeta repertoire quantification. TCRdb trimmed public reads at Q25 via fastp, called clones via MiXCR and kept in-frame beta chains. Every distinct CDR3 protein forms one entry, paired with its most common genes and DNA. This sample has tens of thousands of distinct CDR3 sequences in its table, and roughly an eighth of those were observed once. 27% of the sample is in the top ten clones. Per the publication, the treatment or condition label means: allogeneic hematopoietic cell transplantation with graft depleted of TCRalphabeta T cells and CD19 B cells.

The sample here was PBMCs, mostly from graft donor cells, taken 180 days after TCRalphabeta/CD19-depleted stem cell transplant. The receptors were gathered from a male patient aged 2 to 10 who had a stem cell transplant for acute lymphoblastic leukemia, so the T cells may come from the graft donor.

This clonotype was seen a handful of times. The chain uses TRBV6-5 and TRBJ1-3; 9 positions match TRBD1. This CDR3 has 18 residues. V gave up 0 bases and J gave up 0 bases; unmatched junction bases: 6. Per germline, CDR1 MNHEY and CDR2 SVGAGI. The CDR3 bases are TGTGCCAGCAGTTACTCTATGGGACAGGGTTACTCTGGAAACACCATATATTTT. It yields the protein CASSYSMGQGYSGNTIYF.

This clonotype was seen at least ten times. The junction and the germline gene differ at one end; a read error may be behind it. The chain combines TRBV27 with TRBJ2-7; 7 bases agree with TRBD1. The CDR3 contains 13 residues. From germline, CDR1 is MNHEY and CDR2 SMNVEV (reference sequence). For the CDR3, the DNA is TGTGCCAGCAGTTTCGACCTGACAGGGTCGAGGGTCTTC. Amino acids: CASSFDLTGSRVF.

This clonotype has only a few counts. The rearrangement links TRBV28 to TRBJ2-5; D not certain. V was cut by 2 bases and J by 7 bases, with 5 bases left in between. CDR3 size: 11 residues. Looked up from germline, CDR1 is MDHEN and CDR2 is SYDVKM. CDR3 in amino acids: CASSLDWTQYF. The CDR3 DNA sequence: TGTGCCAGCAGTTTAGATTGGACCCAGTACTTC.

The chain uses TRBV9 and TRBJ2-5; 7 nucleotides align to TRBD1. The CDR3 totals 13 residues. Trimming took 5 bases from V and 5 from J; bases not matched to a gene: 6. Germline values: CDR1 SGDLS, CDR2 YYNGEE. CDR3 amino acids: CASSADRDETQYF. The CDR3 bases are TGTGCCAGCAGTGCAGACAGGGATGAGACCCAGTACTTC.

This clonotype came up a few times. The chain links TRBV20-1 to TRBJ2-3; D is unresolved. The V end was cut by 6 bases, the J end by 10 bases, with 14 bases between. CDR1 and CDR2 from the germline V gene are DFQATT and SNEGSKA (reference sequence). The length of the CDR3 is 11 residues. In DNA, the CDR3 is TGCAGTGCCAACTTAGCAGTGGCGCAGTATTTT. Translated, it gives CSANLAVAQYF.

V is TRBV4-3 and J is TRBJ1-2; D gene unclear. The germline V gene has CDR1 LGHNA and CDR2 YSLEER. V lost 4 bases to trimming and J lost 3 bases, with 9 bases between them. The CDR3 contains 13 residues. The CDR3 sequence is CASSLEGDYGYTF. The CDR3 coding sequence is TGCGCCAGCAGCCTCGAGGGAGACTATGGCTACACCTTC.

In its sample, this clonotype was seen many times. This chain links TRBV7-9 with TRBJ2-1, with a possible D match to TRBD1 (5 bases). This CDR3 is 13 amino acids long. V shed 0 bases and J shed 5 bases, with 5 bases lying between them. Germline CDR1 reads SEHNR; CDR2 reads FQNEAQ (reference sequence). CDR3 coding DNA: TGTGCCAGCAGCTTAGCGGGGCACAATGAGCAGTTCTTC. Protein: CASSLAGHNEQFF. The full variable domain, with the rest looked up from reference TRBV7-9 and TRBJ2-1, is DTGVSQNPRHKITKRGQNVTFRCDPISEHNRLYWYRQTLGQGPEFLTYFQNEAQLEKSRLLSDRFSAERPKGSFSTLEIQRTEQGDSAMYLCASSLAGHNEQFFGPGTRLTVL.

This clonotype has only a few counts. This rearrangement joins TRBV7-9 to TRBJ2-5; the D is unclear. Germline assignment: CDR1 SEHNR and CDR2 FQNEAQ (reference sequence). The CDR3 runs 12 residues. Between the trimmed V and J ends, which lost 3 bases and 4 bases, there was a span of 6 bases. The CDR3: CASSLILETQYF. As DNA, the CDR3 is TGTGCCAGCAGCTTGATCTTAGAGACCCAGTACTTC.

There are a few counts of this clonotype. The J gene is TRBJ1-1, the V gene TRBV20-1; maybe TRBD1 (6 bases). The germline CDR1 and CDR2 sequences are DFQATT and SNEGSKA (reference sequence). CDR3 size: 13 residues. V gave up 0 bases and J gave up 6 bases, with 11 bases separating them. The CDR3 loop reads CSARELGAPEAFF. The CDR3 DNA follows: TGCAGTGCTAGAGAGTTGGGGGCCCCTGAAGCTTTCTTT.

This clonotype was counted a few times. The chain combines TRBV20-1 with TRBJ2-5; 7 nucleotides align to TRBD1. CDR1 is DFQATT and CDR2 is SNEGSKA in the germline V gene (reference sequence). There are 13 residues in the CDR3. The V gene end was trimmed by 4 bases and the J gene end by 1 base; junction bases not matched to a gene: 3. CDR3 bases: TGCAGTGCTATCCGGGACAGCCAAGAGACCCAGTACTTC. Translated, it gives CSAIRDSQETQYF.

This clonotype has only a few counts. The rearrangement links TRBV20-1 to TRBJ2-1; D is possibly TRBD2 (5 bases). Between the trimmed V and J ends, which lost 3 bases and 9 bases, there was a span of 18 bases. CDR3 length: 14 amino acids. Looked up from germline, CDR1 is DFQATT and CDR2 is SNEGSKA (reference sequence). CDR3 region: CSARRSPSGSEQFF. The CDR3 region has the DNA TGCAGTGCTAGGAGAAGTCCCTCGGGGAGTGAGCAGTTCTTC.

This clonotype appeared a few times. CDR3 loop: CASSYPRLFSGANVLTF. In DNA, the CDR3 is TGTGCCAGCAGCTACCCTAGACTCTTCTCTGGGGCCAACGTCCTGACTTTC. The chain uses TRBV7-9 and TRBJ2-6; D remains ambiguous. There are 17 residues in the CDR3. Per germline, CDR1 SEHNR and CDR2 FQNEAQ (reference sequence). V shed 4 bases and J shed 0 bases, with 13 bases lying between them.

In this sample, this clonotype turned up many times. This chain joins TRBV6-1 and TRBJ1-2; the match to TRBD1 covers 7 bases. The CDR3 runs 16 residues. The germline gives CDR1 MNHNS, CDR2 SASEGT. V dropped 6 bases and J dropped 1; count of bases not matched to a gene: 11. The CDR3 nucleotides are TGTGCCAGCAGCAGGGACAGCGGGATCCTTAACTATGGCTACACCTTC. Protein sequence: CASSRDSGILNYGYTF.

This clonotype was observed a few times. The chain joins TRBV9 to TRBJ2-3; D might be TRBD2 (5 bases). The CDR3 totals 15 residues. Trimming left V 0 bases short and J 4 bases short, with 12 bases between. In germline, CDR1 is SGDLS, CDR2 YYNGEE. The CDR3 here is CASSVDSRRADTQYF. The CDR3 DNA is TGTGCCAGCAGCGTAGACAGTCGGCGGGCAGATACGCAGTATTTT.

The chain has TRBV20-1 and TRBJ2-1; maybe TRBD2 (6 bases). The CDR3 sequence is 17 residues long. The germline V and J ends were trimmed by 3 bases and 0 bases, with 18 bases remaining between them. The germline CDR1 and CDR2 sequences are DFQATT and SNEGSKA (reference sequence). Written as DNA, the CDR3 is TGCAGTGCTAGCGCACCTGGTCGGGAGCTCTCCTACAATGAGCAGTTCTTC. Translated: CSASAPGRELSYNEQFF.

The chain carries TRBV9 and TRBJ1-2; D is unresolved. The germline V gene encodes CDR1 SGDLS and CDR2 YYNGEE. This CDR3 contains 12 residues. V lost 2 bases and J lost 2, with 4 bases in between. CDR3 amino acids: CASSVRNYGYTF. The CDR3 DNA is TGTGCCAGCAGCGTGCGCAACTATGGCTACACCTTC.